This T cell receptor beta chain is from a study of immune heterogeneity within non-small cell lung tumors. Study information: The composition of the tumors was several squamous cell carcinomas, approximately 11 non-squamous carcinomas and 1 not otherwise specified.

Template was bulk tumor genomic DNA, approximately 600 ng per sample. Several biopsies per primary tumor, spaced far apart, were taken during surgery. Newly diagnosed with untreated non-small cell lung cancer, the patients underwent curative surgery. Surgery with curative intent was being performed on the donors, who were newly diagnosed non-small cell lung cancer patients. The authors amplified TCR beta CDR3 by multiplex PCR with 32 V and 13 J primers. TCRdb redid the calling of the multiplex PCR reads with MiXCR, one entry per CDR3 protein. The sample includes 20,000 to 25,000 distinct CDR3 sequences, about 26% of them seen just once. Findings and caveats of the study: Individual patients' high-frequency T-cell receptor beta clonotypes were largely distinct from one another.

As regards this clonotype: The target antigen is unknown.

This CDR3 has 15 residues. V lost 1 base and J 8 bases, leaving 17 bases between the germline ends. Germline V gene lookup returns CDR1 SGHVS and CDR2 FNYEAQ. This clonotype originated in a man aged 35 to 55 with non-small cell lung cancer. The sequencing sample was made of lung tumor tissue. V and J are TRBV7-6 and TRBJ1-1; D is uncertain. Here the CDR3 DNA reads TGTGCCAGCAGCTTAGGGGTAGGGCCGCTAGTGGAAGCTTTCTTT. Its translation is CASSLGVGPLVEAFF.